This T cell receptor beta chain was identified during a study of control samples from healthy donors and cancer patients (dated by TCRdb to 2019 to 2021). The library was generated by the immunoSEQ multiplex PCR assay. TCRdb mirrors the immuneACCESS table, restricted to in-frame sequences. Some clones are absent from its copies; in checked studies, under half trace to an unresolved V gene, and the reason for the others is unknown. The sample table lists 200,000 to 250,000 clones, just under 95% of them with a count of one. The top ten hold approximately 1.6% of the sample. Looking up the germline V gene yields CDR1 MDHEN and CDR2 SYDVKM. The CDR3 runs 11 residues from the cysteine to the phenylalanine. The read is trimmed to its CDR3 DNA, 33 bases read in frame from base 1. V loses 10 bases of germline sequence and J loses 7 bases, and the interval between the two ends is 13 bases. Regarding this clone: Its antigen has not been determined. The record has no base qualities; no much larger clone is one base away.

The sequenced sample was blood. The sequence was collected from a man aged 45-65 years in good health. In this chain, TRBV28 is recombined with TRBJ1-2; the D gene is possibly TRBD1, with 5 bases matching. CDR3 sequence: CATSWDAGYTF. DNA sequence: TGTGCCACGTCGTGGGACGCTGGCTACACCTTC.